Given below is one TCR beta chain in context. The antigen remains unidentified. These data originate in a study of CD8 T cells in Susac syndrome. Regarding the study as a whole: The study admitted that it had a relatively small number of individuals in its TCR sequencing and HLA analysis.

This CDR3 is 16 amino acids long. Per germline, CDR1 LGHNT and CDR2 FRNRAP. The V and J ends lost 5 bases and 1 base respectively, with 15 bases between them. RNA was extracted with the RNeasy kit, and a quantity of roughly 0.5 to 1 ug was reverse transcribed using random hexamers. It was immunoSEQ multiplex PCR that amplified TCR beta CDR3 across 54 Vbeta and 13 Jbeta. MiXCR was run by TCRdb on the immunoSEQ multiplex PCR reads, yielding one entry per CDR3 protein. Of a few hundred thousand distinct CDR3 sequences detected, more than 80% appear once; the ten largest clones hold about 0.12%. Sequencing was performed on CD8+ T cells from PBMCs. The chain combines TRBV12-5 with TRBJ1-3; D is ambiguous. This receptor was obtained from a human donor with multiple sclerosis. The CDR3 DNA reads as TGTGCTAGTGGTCCTTGGATTCAGGCTTCTGGAAACACCATATATTTT. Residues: CASGPWIQASGNTIYF. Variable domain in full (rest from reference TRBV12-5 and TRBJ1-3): DARVTQTPRHKVTEMGQEVTMRCQPILGHNTVFWYRQTMMQGLELLAYFRNRAPLDDSGMPKDRFSAEMPDATLATLKIQPSEPRDSAVYFCASGPWIQASGNTIYFGEGSWLTVV.